These 20 T cell receptor beta chains share one sample of origin, sequenced in a study of T cells in localized non-small cell lung cancer. Data came from immunoSEQ multiplex PCR; TCRdb stores just in-frame clones and leaves some out. The sample contains tens of thousands of clones, over 70% of which appear only once. The material was peripheral blood mononuclear cells, obtained before any cancer treatment. Every receptor here comes from a man aged 40 to 75 with stage III lung adenocarcinoma.

This rearrangement joins TRBV19 to TRBJ1-3; no firm D call. The V end was cut by 0 bases, the J end by 0 bases, with 6 bases between. The CDR3 extends over 15 amino acids. Per the germline V gene, CDR1 is LNHDA and CDR2 is SQIVND (reference sequence). The CDR3 nucleotides read TGTGCCAGTAGTATAGAGGGATACTCTGGAAACACCATATATTTT. Amino acid sequence: CASSIEGYSGNTIYF.

This clone appeared a few times. The chain has TRBV5-4 and TRBJ2-7, with D maybe TRBD2 (6 bases). Looked up from germline, CDR1 is SGHNT and CDR2 is YYREEE (reference sequence). V lost 7 bases and J 5 bases, leaving 16 bases between the germline ends. The CDR3 has 13 amino acids. In DNA form, the CDR3 reads TGTGCCAGCCGCTCTGGCGGGACCGACGAGCAGTACTTC. Its protein is CASRSGGTDEQYF.

The chain recombines TRBV4-1 with TRBJ1-5, with 9 bases identical to TRBD1. The CDR3 sequence is 16 residues long. In germline, CDR1 is MGHRA, CDR2 YSYEKL. V dropped 6 bases and J dropped 4; count of bases not matched to a gene: 10. Here the CDR3 reads CASSPNPDRGNQPQHF. CDR3 DNA: TGCGCCAGCAGTCCCAATCCCGACAGGGGGAATCAGCCCCAGCATTTT.

The genes are TRBV6-5 and TRBJ1-5, with D possibly matching TRBD1 (5 bases). The CDR3 extends over 13 amino acids. Germline V lookup: CDR1 MNHEY, CDR2 SVGAGI. V was cut by 8 bases and J by 2 bases, with 10 bases left in between. DNA for the CDR3: TGTGCCAGCGGGACTAGGGGCAATCAGCCCCAGCATTTT. Protein: CASGTRGNQPQHF.

The genes are TRBV9 and TRBJ1-2; D perhaps matches TRBD1 (6 bases). The CDR3 is made up of 15 amino acids. Between the trimmed V and J ends, which lost 3 bases and 3 bases, there was a span of 15 bases. Germline V gives CDR1 SGDLS, CDR2 YYNGEE. The CDR3 coding sequence is TGTGCCAGCAGCGAGGGAACAGGGCTGGACTATGGCTACACCTTC. Protein product: CASSEGTGLDYGYTF. The variable domain in full, with the rest retrieved from reference TRBV9 and TRBJ1-2, is DSGVTQTPKHLITATGQRVTLRCSPRSGDLSVYWYQQSLDQGLQFLIQYYNGEERAKGNILERFSAQQFPDLHSELNLSSLELGDSALYFCASSEGTGLDYGYTFGSGTRLTVV.

The rearrangement joins TRBV6-1 to TRBJ2-7; 7 bases match TRBD1. Germline lookup yields CDR1 MNHNS and CDR2 SASEGT. V shed 6 bases, J shed 3 bases, and the junction held 14 bases outside the gene matches. The CDR3 covers 16 residues. The CDR3 nucleotides are TGTGCCAGCAGGGAATCCCCGACAGGGTACTACTACGAGCAGTACTTC. This sequence encodes CASRESPTGYYYEQYF.

V usage is TRBV19 and J usage is TRBJ2-6; TRBD1 agrees at 7 bases. CDR1 is LNHDA and CDR2 is SQIVND in the germline V gene (reference sequence). CDR3 length: 17 amino acids. V lost 4 bases to trimming and J lost 0 bases; unmatched junction nucleotides: 6. CDR3 sequence reads: CASSKARGSSGANVLTF. The CDR3 region has the DNA TGTGCCAGTAGTAAGGCCAGGGGGTCCTCTGGGGCCAACGTCCTGACTTTC.

The chain uses TRBV7-8 and TRBJ1-1; D may be TRBD1 (5 bases). The CDR3 extends over 17 amino acids. Germline lookup yields CDR1 SGHVS and CDR2 FQNEAQ. Trimming left V 0 bases short and J 4 bases short, with 18 bases between. CDR3 loop: CASSLASFRRRGTEAFF. In DNA form, the CDR3 reads TGTGCCAGCAGCTTAGCCTCATTCCGGCGGAGGGGCACTGAAGCTTTCTTT.

J is TRBJ1-1 and V is TRBV6-5; the D is unclear. CDR3 length: 14 residues. Trimming removed 6 bases at V and 2 bases at J, with 13 bases between. Germline CDR1 and CDR2: MNHEY and SVGAGI. As DNA, the CDR3 is TGTGCCAGCAGGCCGGGGTTGGGTAACACTGAAGCTTTCTTT. The encoded protein is CASRPGLGNTEAFF.

This chain uses TRBV2 with TRBJ1-6; unclear D gene. CDR3 size: 19 residues. V was pared by 0 bases and J by 0 bases, with 15 bases between. CDR1 SNHLY and CDR2 FYNNEI come from the germline V gene. CDR3 coding DNA: TGTGCCAGCAGTGAAGCGCTCGGGCAGACGAGCTCCTATAATTCACCCCTCCACTTT. Encoded protein: CASSEALGQTSSYNSPLHF.

This clone has a handful of counts. The chain couples TRBV29-1 to TRBJ2-1, with TRBD1 identical over 7 bases. Germline-derived CDR1 and CDR2 are SQVTM and ANQGSEA. J was trimmed by 5 bases and V by 7 bases; bases with no gene match: 5. The CDR3 spans 12 residues. The CDR3 protein is CSADQGDNEQFF. In DNA, the CDR3 is TGCAGCGCCGACCAGGGGGACAATGAGCAGTTCTTC.

V usage is TRBV5-5 and J usage is TRBJ2-5, with a weak D call TRBD2 (6 bases). Looked up from germline, CDR1 is SGHKS and CDR2 is YYEKEE (reference sequence). The V end was cut by 4 bases, the J end by 2 bases, with 15 bases between. This CDR3 has 15 residues. The CDR3 DNA reads TGTGCCAGCAGCGTTCAACATGGGGGGCAAGAGACCCAGTACTTC. Protein: CASSVQHGGQETQYF.

In its sample, this clone ranks as medium-sized. The junction departs from the called germline gene at one end, perhaps through a read error. J is TRBJ2-7 and V is TRBV4-1, with TRBD1 as a possible D gene (6 bases). Germline CDR1 reads MGHRA; CDR2 reads YSYEKL. The CDR3 runs 12 residues. CDR3 in DNA: TGCGCCAGCAGCCAAGACCTCGGACAGTACCACTTC. Its translation: CASSQDLGQYHF.

As DNA, the CDR3 is TGTGCCAGCACTCACGGGCAGGTCGAGCAGCCCCAGCATTTT. Translating it yields CASTHGQVEQPQHF. The chain recombines TRBV6-5 with TRBJ1-5; D is uncertain. V lost 7 bases, J lost 7 bases, and 17 bases lay in between. Germline lookup yields CDR1 MNHEY and CDR2 SVGAGI. This CDR3 spans 14 amino acids.

The chain employs TRBV7-2 and TRBJ2-4; 8 bases align to TRBD1. The germline V gene has CDR1 SGHTA and CDR2 FQGNSA. The CDR3 runs to 15 residues. The V segment lost 5 bases and the J segment 5 bases; nucleotides outside the gene matches: 8. This CDR3 reads CASSHTGGGQNIQYF. The CDR3 DNA is TGTGCCAGCAGCCATACAGGGGGAGGCCAAAACATTCAGTACTTC.

The chain uses TRBV11-2 and TRBJ2-7; unclear D gene. V dropped 4 bases and J dropped 0 bases, with 13 bases sitting between them. CDR1 and CDR2 from the germline V gene are SGHAT and FQNNGV. CDR3 length: 15 amino acids. CDR3 residues: CASSWIGRSSYEQYF. Written as DNA, the CDR3 is TGTGCCAGCAGCTGGATCGGACGGAGCTCCTACGAGCAGTACTTC.

This chain uses TRBV5-4 with TRBJ2-5, with TRBD1 matching 7 bases. The junction had 3 bases not matched to a gene; V was cut back by 4 bases and J by 3 bases. In germline, CDR1 is SGHNT, CDR2 YYREEE (reference sequence). CDR3 length equals 13 residues. In DNA, the CDR3 is TGTGCCAGCAGCAACAGGGGAGAAGAGACCCAGTACTTC. As protein: CASSNRGEETQYF.

The chain combines TRBV15 with TRBJ2-7; D is uncertain. V lost 4 bases, J lost 4 bases, and 5 bases lay in between. This CDR3 region has 11 residues. The germline V gene encodes CDR1 LNHNV and CDR2 YYDKDF (reference sequence). In DNA, the CDR3 is TGTGCCACCAGCAACGGTTACGAGCAGTACTTC. Translated: CATSNGYEQYF. Looking up the rest from reference TRBV15 and TRBJ2-7 gives the full variable domain: DAMVIQNPRYQVTQFGKPVTLSCSQTLNHNVMYWYQQKSSQAPKLLFHYYDKDFNNEADTPDNFQSRRPNTSFCFLDIRSPGLGDTAMYLCATSNGYEQYFGPGTRLTVT.

This sequence joins TRBV7-2 and TRBJ2-2, with 10 bases matching TRBD2. Trimming took 6 bases from V and 7 from J; bases not matched to a gene: 11. In germline, CDR1 is SGHTA, CDR2 FQGNSA. The CDR3 is 16 amino acids. The CDR3 protein is CASSFHSGGRSGELFF. The CDR3 DNA sequence: TGTGCCAGCAGTTTCCATAGCGGGGGGCGGAGCGGGGAGCTGTTTTTT.

This clone occurred once. The chain couples TRBV11-3 to TRBJ2-3; 8 nucleotides match TRBD1. The CDR3 is made up of 15 amino acids. Losses at the gene ends were 4 bases for V and 4 bases for J; bases not matched to a gene: 7. Germline V gene data show CDR1 as SGHNT and CDR2 as YENEEA. This chain's CDR3 is CASSWRTGLSDTQYF. The CDR3 coding sequence is TGTGCCAGCAGCTGGCGGACAGGGTTATCAGATACGCAGTATTTT.